Listed below are T cell receptor beta chains from one sample, sequenced in a study of identical twins. TCRdb reprocessed the 5' RACE reads via MiXCR and lists one record per CDR3 protein. The sample shows hundreds of thousands of distinct CDR3 sequences, less than 7% of them seen only once. Sequenced sample: naive T cells sorted from blood. The receptors come from a man aged 18 to 30 in good health. The CDR3 runs from the conserved cysteine through the conserved F or W. D genes are given only for firm matches. Rows may omit the clone size; those that give it use once, few, many or a size class.

TRBV4-1	few	TRBJ1-6	.	CASSQDPLSPLHF	TGCGCCAGCAGCCAAGATCCCCTTTCACCCCTCCACTTT
TRBV25-1	few	TRBJ2-7	TRBD2	CASSPPRTSGGGQYF	TGTGCCAGCAGCCCCCCCAGAACTAGCGGGGGGGGGCAGTACTTC
TRBV28	few	TRBJ2-3	.	CASSLWAGANTDTQYF	TGTGCCAGCAGTTTATGGGCAGGGGCCAACACAGATACGCAGTATTTT
TRBV6-1	many	TRBJ2-1	TRBD2	CASSVTSGSGNEQFF	TGTGCCAGCAGCGTGACTAGCGGGAGCGGCAATGAGCAGTTCTTC
TRBV9	many	TRBJ2-3	.	CASSQSSTDTQYF	TGTGCCAGCAGCCAATCTAGCACAGATACGCAGTATTTT
TRBV30	.	TRBJ1-1	.	CAWSLQGTNTEAFF	TGTGCCTGGAGTCTCCAGGGGACGAACACTGAAGCTTTCTTT
TRBV9	many	TRBJ2-7	.	CASSVAAPDYEQYF	TGTGCCAGCAGCGTAGCGGCACCTGACTACGAGCAGTACTTC
TRBV11-2	many	TRBJ2-1	.	CASSLGLARNEQFF	TGTGCCAGCAGCTTAGGGCTGGCGAGAAATGAGCAGTTCTTC
TRBV20-1	many	TRBJ2-3	.	CSAPIVTDTQYF	TGCAGTGCCCCAATAGTCACAGATACGCAGTATTTT
TRBV10-3	many	TRBJ2-3	.	CAISPTENPNTQYF	TGTGCCATCAGTCCCACCGAAAACCCAAATACGCAGTATTTT
TRBV25-1	.	TRBJ2-5	.	CASSEPSGTIQETQYF	TGTGCCAGCAGTGAGCCCTCAGGGACCATCCAAGAGACCCAGTACTTC
TRBV5-1	many	TRBJ2-2	.	CASSAPTGKTGELFF	TGCGCCAGCAGCGCCCCGACGGGAAAGACCGGGGAGCTGTTTTTT
TRBV9	many	TRBJ2-7	TRBD2	CASSVAPRAGDEQYF	TGTGCCAGCAGCGTAGCCCCTCGAGCGGGAGACGAGCAGTACTTC
TRBV3-1	many	TRBJ2-3	TRBD1	CASSQDSDRVWTDTQYF	TGTGCCAGCAGCCAAGATTCGGACAGGGTTTGGACAGATACGCAGTATTTT
TRBV12-5	many	TRBJ2-1	TRBD2	CASGFAAGGPYNEQFF	TGTGCTAGTGGTTTCGCAGCGGGAGGGCCTTACAATGAGCAGTTCTTC
TRBV6-2/TRBV6-3	many	TRBJ2-1	TRBD2	CASSYGASGIFNEQFF	TGTGCCAGCAGTTACGGCGCTAGCGGGATATTCAATGAGCAGTTCTTC
TRBV6-1	many	TRBJ2-7	.	CASSLDGSSYEQYF	TGTGCCAGCAGCTTAGACGGCAGCTCCTACGAGCAGTACTTC
TRBV20-1	.	TRBJ2-1	TRBD1	CSAQPGQGNNEQFF	TGCAGTGCCCAACCGGGACAGGGAAACAATGAGCAGTTCTTC
TRBV20-1	few	TRBJ2-1	.	CSAGRGYEQFF	TGCAGTGCTGGACGGGGATATGAGCAGTTCTTC
TRBV12-3/TRBV12-4	many	TRBJ1-1	.	CASSDKILDTEAFF	TGTGCCAGCAGTGATAAGATCTTGGACACTGAAGCTTTCTTT